This T cell receptor (beta chain) was retrieved from a study of Graves' ophthalmopathy and Graves' hyperthyroidism. The study's findings and limits: Appearing in blood as well were most expanded thyroid clonotypes above 0.001 frequency.

Regarding this clonotype: Its target is unknown.

Using RNA transcripts, the TCR beta CDR3 regions were amplified. The first round was an RT-PCR with HTBI primers, and the second round was a multiplex PCR. TCRdb passed the multiplex PCR reads through MiXCR, listing each CDR3 protein once. The profile covers a few hundred thousand distinct CDR3 sequences, with 15% to 20% appearing a single time and roughly an eighth taken by the ten largest. Germline CDR1 and CDR2: MDHEN and SYDVKM. The V end was cut by 3 bases, the J end by 4 bases, with 12 bases between. CDR3 size: 14 residues. The rearrangement joins TRBV28 to TRBJ2-5, with D possibly being TRBD1 or TRBD2 (6 bases each). The source of this sequence is an adult man with Graves' ophthalmopathy. Material: peripheral blood. In DNA, the CDR3 is TGTGCCAGCAGTTTTGGGGGGCTAGGAGAGACCCAGTACTTC. Protein sequence: CASSFGGLGETQYF.